This T cell receptor (beta chain) was sequenced during a study of T cell clonotyping in hematopoietic cell transplantation. Assay used: immunoSEQ multiplex PCR; TCRdb lists only in-frame clones, some missing. Of tens of thousands of clones listed, 85% are singletons. Whole-study results and caveats: Without cell sorting, CD4 versus CD8 contributions remain unresolved. After transplant, recipient diversity fell while pathologically expanded clonotypes grew through day 180. Higher Inverse Simpson Index values in graft donor and pretransplant recipient predicted broader posttransplant TCR diversity.

Sample time point: recipient sample about 28 days before transplant, after cytoreduction. To note about this clone: Its antigen is undetermined.

The source was peripheral blood mononuclear cells, collected before stem cell transplant. The TCR sequence derives from a man in his sixties with acute myeloid leukemia. Some clones in this sample may be carry-over from other donors' samples.

CDR3 DNA sequence: TGTGCCAGCAGCCTCTCCGGGACAGGGGGAGTAGATACGCAGTATTTT. This encodes CASSLSGTGGVDTQYF. The chain couples TRBV4-2 to TRBJ2-3; 11 bases are shared with TRBD1. The V and J ends lost 4 bases and 5 bases, in that order; junction bases with no gene match: 8. Germline CDR1 and CDR2: LGHNA and YNFKEQ. The CDR3 consists of 16 residues.